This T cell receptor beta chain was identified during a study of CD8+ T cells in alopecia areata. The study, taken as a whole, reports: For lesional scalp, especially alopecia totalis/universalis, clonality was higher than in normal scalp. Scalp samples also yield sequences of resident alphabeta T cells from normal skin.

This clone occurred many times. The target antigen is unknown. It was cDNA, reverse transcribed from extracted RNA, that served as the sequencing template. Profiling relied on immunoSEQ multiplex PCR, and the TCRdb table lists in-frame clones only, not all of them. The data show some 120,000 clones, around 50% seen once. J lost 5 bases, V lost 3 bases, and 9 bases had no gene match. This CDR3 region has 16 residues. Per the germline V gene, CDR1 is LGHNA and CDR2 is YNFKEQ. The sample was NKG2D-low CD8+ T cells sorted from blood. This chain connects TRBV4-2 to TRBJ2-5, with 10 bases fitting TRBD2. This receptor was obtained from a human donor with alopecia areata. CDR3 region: CASSQEPAGGTETQYF. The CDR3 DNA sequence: TGTGCCAGCAGCCAGGAGCCAGCGGGGGGGACGGAGACCCAGTACTTC.